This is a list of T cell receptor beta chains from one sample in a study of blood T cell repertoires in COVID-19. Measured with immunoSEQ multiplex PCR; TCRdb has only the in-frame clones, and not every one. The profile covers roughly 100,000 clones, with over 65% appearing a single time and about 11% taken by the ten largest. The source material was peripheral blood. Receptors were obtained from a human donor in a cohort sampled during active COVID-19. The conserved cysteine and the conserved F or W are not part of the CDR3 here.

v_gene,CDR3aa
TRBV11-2,ASSSRLAIYEQY
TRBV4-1,ASSQEIAANTGELF
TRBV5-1,ASSWGQGGEQF
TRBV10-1,AGGLMGRTTDTQY
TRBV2,ASSIQGAWNEQF
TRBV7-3,ASSSRGAPYKGHEQF
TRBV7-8,ASSVHRAGGQETQY
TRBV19,ASSMGGLELF
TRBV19,ASSRRQGVDYGYT
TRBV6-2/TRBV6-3,ASSFQSPSRAYEQY
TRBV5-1,ASSLESGDYGYT
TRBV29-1,TNRDTYSNQPQH
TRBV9,ASSPTGLGGYT
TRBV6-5,ASSRRQGSYEQY
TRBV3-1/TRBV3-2,ASSHRGGNTEAF
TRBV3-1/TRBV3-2,ASSLTVINGYT
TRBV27,ASTSGGSSEY
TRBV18,ASSPQGGSGNTIY
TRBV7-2,ASSLEYSTATEAF
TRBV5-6,ASSDEVAGLTGELF
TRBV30,AWSPGTGRNSNQPQH
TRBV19,ASSAIQGGGSTEAF
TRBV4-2,ASSHVDRGRPDGYT
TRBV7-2,ASSWRQGGGYT
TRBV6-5,ASSYSGGRGGGYT
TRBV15,ATGGDFSYEQY
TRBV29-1,SVDPGDTEAF
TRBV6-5,ASRLTGGGTDTQY
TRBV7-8,ASSLILGGTSGYT
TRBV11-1,ASSLDPGPTDTQY
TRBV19,ASSRQGSGETQY
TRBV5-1,ASSEPPGTEAF
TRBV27,ASRPRGHTGELF
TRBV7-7,ASSLVTQGSTNEKLF
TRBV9,ASSENRGPSTEAF
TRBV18,ASSPRLDRGDEQF
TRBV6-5,ASKNEAPGYT
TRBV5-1,ASSSGTSGGGDTQY
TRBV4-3,ASSQAPVLAGGLNTGELF
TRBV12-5,ASGLLRVGELF
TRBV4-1,ASSQDRGNTEAF
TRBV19,ASSPGQGSYGYT
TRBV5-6,ASSLGWDRVNQPQH
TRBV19,ASSYGTSGGASYNEQF
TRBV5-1,ASSIRTGGYGYT
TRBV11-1,ASSFGQGYEKLF
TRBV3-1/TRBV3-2,ASSQWVTGGASGYT
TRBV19,ASSIRQGIADTQY
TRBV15,ATSGTGLGGYT
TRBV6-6,ASSRNGQLNQPQH
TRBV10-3,AIRRGTGADNEQF
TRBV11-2,ASSLITDTQY
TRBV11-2,ASTIRGGPYNEQF
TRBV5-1,ASSLALGQGVNEQF